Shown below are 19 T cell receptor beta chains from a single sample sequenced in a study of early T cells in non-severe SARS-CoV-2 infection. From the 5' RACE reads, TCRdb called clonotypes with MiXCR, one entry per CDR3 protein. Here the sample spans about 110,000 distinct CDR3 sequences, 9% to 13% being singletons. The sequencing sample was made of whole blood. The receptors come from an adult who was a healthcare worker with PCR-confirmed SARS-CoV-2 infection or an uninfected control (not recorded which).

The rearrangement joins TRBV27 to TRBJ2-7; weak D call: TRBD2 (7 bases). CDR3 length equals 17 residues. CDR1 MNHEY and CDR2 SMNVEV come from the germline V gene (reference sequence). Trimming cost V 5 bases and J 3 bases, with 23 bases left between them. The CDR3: CASSPPPGEGLFYEQYF. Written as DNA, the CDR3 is TGTGCCAGCAGTCCTCCACCAGGGGAGGGCCTTTTCTACGAGCAGTACTTC.

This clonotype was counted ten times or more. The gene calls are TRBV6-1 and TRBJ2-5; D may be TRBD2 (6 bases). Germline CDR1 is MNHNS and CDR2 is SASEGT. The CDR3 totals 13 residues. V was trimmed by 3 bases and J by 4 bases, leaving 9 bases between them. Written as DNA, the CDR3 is TGTGCCAGCAGTGAGGGGACTGTAGAGACCCAGTACTTC. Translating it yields CASSEGTVETQYF.

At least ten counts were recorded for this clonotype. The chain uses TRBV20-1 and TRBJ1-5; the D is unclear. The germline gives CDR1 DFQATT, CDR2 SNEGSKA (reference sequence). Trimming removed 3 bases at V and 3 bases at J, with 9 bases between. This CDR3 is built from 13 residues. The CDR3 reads CSASLGVNQPQHF. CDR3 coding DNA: TGCAGTGCTAGTCTCGGAGTCAATCAGCCCCAGCATTTT.

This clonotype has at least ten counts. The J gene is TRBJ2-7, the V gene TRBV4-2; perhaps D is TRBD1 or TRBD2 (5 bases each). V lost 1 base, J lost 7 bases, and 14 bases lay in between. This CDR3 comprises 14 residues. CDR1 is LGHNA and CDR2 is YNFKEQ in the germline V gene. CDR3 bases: TGTGCCAGCAGCCAAGTCGGGACGACCGGAGAGCAGTACTTC. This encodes CASSQVGTTGEQYF.

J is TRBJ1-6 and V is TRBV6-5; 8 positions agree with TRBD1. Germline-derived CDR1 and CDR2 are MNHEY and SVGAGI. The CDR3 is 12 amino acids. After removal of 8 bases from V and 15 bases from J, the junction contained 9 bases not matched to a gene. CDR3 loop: CASRGTGPHLHF. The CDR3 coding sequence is TGTGCCAGCCGAGGGACAGGCCCTCACCTCCACTTT.

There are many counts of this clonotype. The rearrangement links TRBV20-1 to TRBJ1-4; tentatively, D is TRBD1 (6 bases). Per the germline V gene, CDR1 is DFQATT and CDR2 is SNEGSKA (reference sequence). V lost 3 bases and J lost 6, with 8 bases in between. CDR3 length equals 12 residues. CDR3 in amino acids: CSASAGDEKLFF. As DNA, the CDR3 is TGCAGTGCTAGCGCAGGGGATGAAAAACTGTTTTTT.

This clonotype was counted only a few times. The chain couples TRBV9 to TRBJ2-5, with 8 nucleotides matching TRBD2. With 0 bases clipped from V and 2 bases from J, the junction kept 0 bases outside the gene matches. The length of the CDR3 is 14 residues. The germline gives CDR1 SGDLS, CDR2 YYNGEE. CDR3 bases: TGTGCCAGCAGCGTAGCTAGCGGGCAAGAGACCCAGTACTTC. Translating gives CASSVASGQETQYF.

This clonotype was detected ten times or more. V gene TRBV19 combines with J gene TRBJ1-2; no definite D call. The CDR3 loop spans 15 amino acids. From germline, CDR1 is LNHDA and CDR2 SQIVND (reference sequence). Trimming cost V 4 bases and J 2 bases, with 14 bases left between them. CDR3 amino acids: CASSTSETSNYGYTF. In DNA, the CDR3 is TGTGCCAGTAGTACCTCCGAGACCAGCAACTATGGCTACACCTTC.

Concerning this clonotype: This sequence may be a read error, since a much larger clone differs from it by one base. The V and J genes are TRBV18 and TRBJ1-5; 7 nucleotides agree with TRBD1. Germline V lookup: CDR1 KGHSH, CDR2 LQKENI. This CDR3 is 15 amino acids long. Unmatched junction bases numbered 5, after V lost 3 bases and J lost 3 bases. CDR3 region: CASSPSRGANQPQHF. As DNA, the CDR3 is TGTGCCAGCTCACCGAGCAGGGGGGCCAATCAGCCCCAGCATTTT.

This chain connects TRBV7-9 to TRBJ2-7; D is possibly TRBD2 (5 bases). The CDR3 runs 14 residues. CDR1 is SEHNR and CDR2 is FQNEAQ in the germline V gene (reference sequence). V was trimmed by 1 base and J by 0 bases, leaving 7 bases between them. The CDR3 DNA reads TGTGCCAGCAGCTTAGGAGGGAACTCCTACGAGCAGTACTTC. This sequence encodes CASSLGGNSYEQYF.

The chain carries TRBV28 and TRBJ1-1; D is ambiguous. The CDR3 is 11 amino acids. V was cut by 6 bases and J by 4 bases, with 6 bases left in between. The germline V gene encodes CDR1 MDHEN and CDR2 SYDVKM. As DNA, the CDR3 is TGTGCCAGCAGGATTCCCACTGAAGCTTTCTTT. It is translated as CASRIPTEAFF.

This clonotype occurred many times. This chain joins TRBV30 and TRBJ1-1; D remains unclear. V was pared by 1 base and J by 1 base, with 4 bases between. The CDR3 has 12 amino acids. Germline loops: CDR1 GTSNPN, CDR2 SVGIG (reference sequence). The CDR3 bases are TGTGCCTGGAGTGCAGGGAACACTGAAGCTTTCTTT. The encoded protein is CAWSAGNTEAFF.

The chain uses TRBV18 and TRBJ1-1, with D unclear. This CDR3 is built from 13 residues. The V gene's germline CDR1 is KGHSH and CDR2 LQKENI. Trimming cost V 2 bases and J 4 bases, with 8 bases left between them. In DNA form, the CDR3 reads TGTGCCAGCTCACCAGGGATGGGCACTGAAGCTTTCTTT. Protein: CASSPGMGTEAFF.

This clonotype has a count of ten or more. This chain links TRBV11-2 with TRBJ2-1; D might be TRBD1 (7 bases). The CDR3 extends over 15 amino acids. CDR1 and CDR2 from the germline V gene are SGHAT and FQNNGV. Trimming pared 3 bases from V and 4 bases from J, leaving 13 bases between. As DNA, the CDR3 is TGTGCCAGCAGCTTCGCGGGACAGATGTACAATGAGCAGTTCTTC. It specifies CASSFAGQMYNEQFF. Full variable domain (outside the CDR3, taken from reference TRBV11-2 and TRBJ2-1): EAGVAQSPRYKIIEKRQSVAFWCNPISGHATLYWYQQILGQGPKLLIQFQNNGVVDDSQLPKDRFSAERLKGVDSTLKIQPAKLEDSAVYLCASSFAGQMYNEQFFGPGTRLTVL.

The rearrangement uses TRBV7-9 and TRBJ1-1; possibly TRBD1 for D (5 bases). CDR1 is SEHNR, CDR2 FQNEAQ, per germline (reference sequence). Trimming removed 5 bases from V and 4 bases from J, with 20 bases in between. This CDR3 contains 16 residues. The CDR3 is CASSHPGATQVTEAFF. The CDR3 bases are TGTGCCAGCAGCCACCCTGGGGCAACGCAGGTCACTGAAGCTTTCTTT.

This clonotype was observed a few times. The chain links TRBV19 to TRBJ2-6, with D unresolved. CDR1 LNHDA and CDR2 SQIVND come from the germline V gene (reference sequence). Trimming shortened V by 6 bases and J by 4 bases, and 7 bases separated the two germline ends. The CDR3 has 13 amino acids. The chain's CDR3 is CASSAKGANVLTF. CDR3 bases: TGTGCCAGTAGCGCAAAAGGGGCCAACGTCCTGACTTTC.

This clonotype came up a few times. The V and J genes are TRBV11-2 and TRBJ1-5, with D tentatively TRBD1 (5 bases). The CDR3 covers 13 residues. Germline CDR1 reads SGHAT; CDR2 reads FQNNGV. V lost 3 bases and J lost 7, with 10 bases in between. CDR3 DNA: TGTGCCAGCAGCTTGGCGGGGGGGCAGCCCCAGCATTTT. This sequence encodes CASSLAGGQPQHF.

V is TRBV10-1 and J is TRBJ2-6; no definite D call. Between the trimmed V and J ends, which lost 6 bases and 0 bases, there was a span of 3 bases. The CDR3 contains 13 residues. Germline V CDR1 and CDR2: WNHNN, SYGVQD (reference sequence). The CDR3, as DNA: TGCGCCAGCAGGGCCTCTGGGGCCAACGTCCTGACTTTC. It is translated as CASRASGANVLTF.

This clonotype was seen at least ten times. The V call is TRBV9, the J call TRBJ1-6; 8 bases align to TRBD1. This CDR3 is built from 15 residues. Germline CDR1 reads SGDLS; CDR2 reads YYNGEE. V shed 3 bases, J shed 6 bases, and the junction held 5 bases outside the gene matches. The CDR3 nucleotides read TGTGCCAGCAGCGCCGGACAGGGACCTAATTCACCCCTCCACTTT. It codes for CASSAGQGPNSPLHF.